These T cell receptor beta chains were read from a single sample in a study of CD8 T cells in ankylosing spondylitis. TCRdb reprocessed the 5' RACE reads via MiXCR and lists one record per CDR3 protein. The sample includes 200,000 to 300,000 distinct CDR3 sequences, 20% to 30% of them seen just once. Sequenced sample: blood, either unsorted or a sorted T cell fraction (not recorded which). These receptor sequences come from a male donor with ankylosing spondylitis or in good health (not recorded which). CDR3s include the opening cysteine and the closing phenylalanine or tryptophan. Fields, in order: V gene, D gene, J gene, clone size, CDR3 protein, CDR3 DNA. D genes are given only for firm matches. Clone size is stated in some rows and not others, as once, few, many or a class when expanded.

TRBV15,TRBD1,TRBJ2-1,-,CATNRDRVASQFF,TGTGCCACCAACCGGGACAGGGTAGCATCGCAGTTCTTC
TRBV15,-,TRBJ2-5,-,CATSRGEETQYF,TGTGCCACCAGCAGAGGAGAGGAGACCCAGTACTTC
TRBV18,-,TRBJ2-1,-,CASSLSRQVYNEQFF,TGTGCCAGCTCACTATCCCGACAAGTCTACAATGAGCAGTTCTTC
TRBV12-3/TRBV12-4,TRBD1,TRBJ1-6,-,CASTLTGVGSPLHF,TGTGCCAGCACCCTCACAGGGGTCGGTTCACCCCTCCACTTT
TRBV11-2,-,TRBJ2-3,few,CASSLNPAADTQYF,TGTGCCAGCAGCTTAAATCCCGCCGCAGATACGCAGTATTTT
TRBV10-3,TRBD2,TRBJ2-3,few,CAIRPSGRLDTQYF,TGTGCCATCAGGCCTAGCGGGCGTTTAGATACGCAGTATTTT
TRBV20-1,-,TRBJ2-5,many,CSAREGASGETQYF,TGCAGTGCCAGGGAGGGGGCCTCTGGAGAGACCCAGTACTTC
TRBV25-1,TRBD2,TRBJ2-1,few,CASSDLTGGAFSEQFF,TGTGCCAGCAGTGACTTAACGGGGGGGGCCTTCAGTGAGCAGTTCTTC
TRBV2,-,TRBJ2-1,-,CASSSDYPRNEQFF,TGTGCCAGCAGTTCCGACTACCCCCGCAATGAGCAGTTCTTC
TRBV29-1,TRBD2,TRBJ2-3,few,CSVGGTSGGKTDTQYF,TGCAGCGTTGGAGGGACTAGCGGGGGGAAAACAGATACGCAGTATTTT
TRBV29-1,-,TRBJ1-1,few,CSVEGRQMNTEAFF,TGCAGCGTTGAAGGGCGGCAGATGAACACTGAAGCTTTCTTT
TRBV12-3/TRBV12-4,TRBD1,TRBJ1-2,few,CASNRGQGGYTF,TGTGCCAGCAATAGAGGACAGGGGGGCTACACCTTC
TRBV25-1,TRBD1,TRBJ1-1,few,CASSATGQNLNTEAFF,TGTGCCAGCAGTGCCACGGGACAGAACTTGAACACTGAAGCTTTCTTT
TRBV20-1,-,TRBJ1-6,-,CSAPSGGAGSYNSPLHF,TGCAGTGCACCCAGCGGGGGCGCGGGCTCCTATAATTCACCCCTCCACTTT
TRBV12-3/TRBV12-4,-,TRBJ1-2,few,CASSLRTVNYGYTF,TGTGCCAGCAGTTTAAGGACGGTTAACTATGGCTACACCTTC
TRBV7-2,TRBD2,TRBJ2-1,-,CASSQRGLTDNEQFF,TGTGCCAGCAGCCAGCGGGGGCTAACTGACAATGAGCAGTTCTTC
TRBV20-1,-,TRBJ2-7,many,CSATLNKAGYEQYF,TGCAGTGCTACTCTTAACAAGGCCGGGTACGAGCAGTACTTC
TRBV20-1,-,TRBJ2-4,-,CSAARPTKNIQYF,TGCAGTGCTGCCCGACCGACCAAAAACATTCAGTACTTC
TRBV20-1,TRBD1,TRBJ1-2,-,CCAREDRVVGYGYTF,TGCTGTGCTAGAGAGGACAGGGTGGTAGGCTATGGCTACACCTTC
TRBV20-1,-,TRBJ2-5,-,CSAPGAWGETQYF,TGCAGTGCTCCAGGGGCCTGGGGAGAGACCCAGTACTTC
TRBV20-1,-,TRBJ1-5,many,CSALMREGSNQPQHF,TGCAGTGCCCTTATGAGGGAAGGGAGCAATCAGCCCCAGCATTTT
TRBV3-1,-,TRBJ1-1,-,CASSPKWGETEAFF,TGTGCCAGCAGCCCTAAGTGGGGGGAAACTGAAGCTTTCTTT
TRBV3-1,TRBD1,TRBJ2-5,few,CASSLRGLRETQYF,TGTGCCAGCAGCCTCAGGGGGCTGAGGGAGACCCAGTACTTC
TRBV20-1,TRBD2,TRBJ2-5,-,CSAHPSGGLETQYF,TGCAGTGCCCACCCCTCGGGGGGGCTTGAGACCCAGTACTTC
TRBV5-1,TRBD1,TRBJ2-7,many,CASSYRTGAYEQYF,TGCGCCAGCAGCTATCGGACAGGGGCCTACGAGCAGTACTTC
TRBV12-3/TRBV12-4,TRBD1,TRBJ2-5,many,CASSQGQGVKETQYF,TGTGCCAGCAGTCAGGGACAGGGTGTTAAAGAGACCCAGTACTTC
TRBV18,-,TRBJ2-5,few,CASSPPGREETQYF,TGTGCCAGCTCACCACCGGGCAGGGAAGAGACCCAGTACTTC
TRBV12-3/TRBV12-4,-,TRBJ2-5,-,CASSRGPGQETQYF,TGTGCCAGCTCGCGGGGGCCCGGTCAAGAGACCCAGTACTTC
TRBV20-1,-,TRBJ2-5,-,CSARPPETQYF,TGCAGTGCTAGGCCCCCGGAGACCCAGTACTTC
TRBV20-1,-,TRBJ1-5,few,CSARAGYSNQPQHF,TGCAGTGCTAGAGCAGGATATAGCAATCAGCCCCAGCATTTT
TRBV20-1,-,TRBJ1-5,few,CSARGPGINQPQHF,TGCAGTGCTAGAGGGCCTGGAATCAATCAGCCCCAGCATTTT
TRBV11-2,-,TRBJ1-1,many,CASSPLSLRQAFF,TGTGCCAGCAGCCCGTTAAGCCTTCGGCAAGCTTTCTTT
TRBV20-1,TRBD1,TRBJ2-5,many,CSAPGTGRSVETQYF,TGCAGTGCCCCCGGGACAGGGAGGAGTGTAGAGACCCAGTACTTC
TRBV29-1,-,TRBJ2-2,many,CSVLQSGELFF,TGCAGCGTTCTGCAGTCCGGGGAGCTGTTTTTT
TRBV20-1,-,TRBJ2-3,few,CSALVVAADTQYF,TGCAGTGCTCTTGTTGTGGCGGCAGATACGCAGTATTTT
TRBV20-1,-,TRBJ1-1,-,CSATGGAGSTEAFF,TGCAGTGCAACGGGGGGGGCAGGGTCCACTGAAGCTTTCTTT
TRBV5-1,TRBD1,TRBJ2-7,-,CASSQPSGQGRPYEQYF,TGCGCCAGCAGCCAACCCTCTGGACAGGGGAGACCCTACGAGCAGTACTTC
TRBV20-1,-,TRBJ2-4,many,CSAEQGRAIQYF,TGCAGTGCTGAGCAGGGTAGGGCTATTCAGTACTTC
TRBV20-1,-,TRBJ2-3,few,CSARGEAGHRTDTQYF,TGCAGTGCTAGAGGCGAGGCAGGACACCGCACAGATACGCAGTATTTT